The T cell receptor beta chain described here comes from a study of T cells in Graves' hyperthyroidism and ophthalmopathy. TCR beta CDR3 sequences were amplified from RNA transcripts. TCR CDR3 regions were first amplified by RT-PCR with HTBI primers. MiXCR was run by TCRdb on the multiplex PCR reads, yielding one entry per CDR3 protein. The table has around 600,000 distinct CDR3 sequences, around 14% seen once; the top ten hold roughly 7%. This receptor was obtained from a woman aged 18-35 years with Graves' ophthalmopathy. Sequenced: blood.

Written as DNA, the CDR3 is TGCAGTGCCACCGAGGAGACCCAGTACTTC. Residues: CSATEETQYF. The genes are TRBV20-1 and TRBJ2-5; D ambiguous. Germline CDR1 reads DFQATT; CDR2 reads SNEGSKA (reference sequence). CDR3 length equals 10 residues. V lost 6 bases, J lost 5 bases, and 7 bases lay in between.